The 17 T cell receptor beta chains below all came from one sample that was sequenced in a study of cytomegalovirus exposure and HLA in healthy donors. TCRdb's table, derived via immunoSEQ multiplex PCR, lists solely in-frame clones and lacks some. The data show 150,000 to 200,000 clones, 81% seen once. What was sequenced was PBMCs. The origin of the receptors is a woman aged 25 to 39 in good health and CMV-seronegative.

The table lists this clone with a few counts. The V and J genes are TRBV7-9 and TRBJ1-3; TRBD1 agrees at 9 bases. The V and J ends lost 5 bases and 4 bases, in that order; junction bases with no gene match: 6. The CDR3 contains 15 residues. Germline assignment: CDR1 SEHNR and CDR2 FQNEAQ (reference sequence). The CDR3 nucleotides are TGTGCCAGCAGCGCAGGGACAGGGCAAGGAAACACCATATATTTT. Translation: CASSAGTGQGNTIYF.

This clone occurred a few times. The V gene is TRBV30, the J gene TRBJ1-5; 7 nucleotides line up with TRBD1. This CDR3 spans 12 amino acids. With 6 bases clipped from V and 7 bases from J, the junction kept 6 bases outside the gene matches. The V gene's germline CDR1 is GTSNPN and CDR2 SVGIG (reference sequence). In DNA form, the CDR3 reads TGTGCCTGTTCGACAGGGATGCAGCCCCAGCATTTT. Translation: CACSTGMQPQHF.

This clone was picked up one time. The J gene is TRBJ1-1, the V gene TRBV27; D possibly corresponds to TRBD1 (5 bases). This CDR3 is 13 amino acids long. From germline, CDR1 is MNHEY and CDR2 SMNVEV (reference sequence). Trimming removed 5 bases from V and 1 base from J, with 8 bases in between. In nucleotides, the CDR3 is TGTGCCAGCAGTGGGGGAGGGAACACTGAAGCTTTCTTT. This codes for CASSGGGNTEAFF.

The chain carries TRBV2 and TRBJ2-5; D is unresolved. Trimming removed 5 bases from V and 0 bases from J, with 7 bases in between. The CDR3 totals 13 residues. Germline V CDR1 and CDR2: SNHLY, FYNNEI. Here the CDR3 DNA reads TGTGCCAGCAGTATTGGCTACCAAGAGACCCAGTACTTC. Protein product: CASSIGYQETQYF.

This rearrangement joins TRBV11-3 to TRBJ2-3; 7 bases are a match to TRBD1. The length of the CDR3 is 15 residues. Germline trimming cut 5 bases from V and 2 bases from J; bases unmatched to any gene: 7. In germline, CDR1 is SGHNT, CDR2 YENEEA. CDR3 region: CASSVGQTLTDTQYF. The CDR3 DNA is TGTGCCAGCAGCGTGGGACAGACACTCACAGATACGCAGTATTTT.

This chain uses TRBV4-1 with TRBJ2-3; D unresolved. This CDR3 is built from 16 residues. The ends were cut back, 1 base at V and 0 bases at J, with 11 bases in the middle. Germline CDR1 reads MGHRA; CDR2 reads YSYEKL. CDR3 DNA sequence: TGCGCCAGCAGCCAAGGGGCAGGTTTTAGCACAGATACGCAGTATTTT. Protein: CASSQGAGFSTDTQYF.

A note on this clone: The same CDR3 arises from other DNA sequences in this sample as well. The genes are TRBV5-1 and TRBJ2-3; D not resolved. Germline V gene lookup returns CDR1 SGHRS and CDR2 YFSETQ. V lost 0 bases and J 1 base, leaving 6 bases between the germline ends. The CDR3 extends over 14 amino acids. For the CDR3, the DNA is TGCGCCAGCAGCTTGGAGGCGGGCACAGATACGCAGTATTTT. Translated: CASSLEAGTDTQYF. The full variable domain, in which reference TRBV5-1 and TRBJ2-3 provide the parts outside the CDR3, is KAGVTQTPRYLIKTRGQQVTLSCSPISGHRSVSWYQQTPGQGLQFLFEYFSETQRNKGNFPGRFSGRQFSNSRSEMNVSTLELGDSALYLCASSLEAGTDTQYFGPGTRLTVL.

The rearrangement links TRBV7-9 to TRBJ2-1; 10 nucleotides agree with TRBD2. CDR1 is SEHNR and CDR2 is FQNEAQ in the germline V gene (reference sequence). The CDR3 covers 17 residues. After removal of 0 bases from V and 5 bases from J, the junction contained 7 bases not matched to a gene. CDR3 sequence reads: CASSLASGRTRNNEQFF. The CDR3 coding sequence is TGTGCCAGCAGCTTAGCTAGCGGGAGGACTAGGAACAATGAGCAGTTCTTC.

V is TRBV4-2 and J is TRBJ2-7; 7 bases line up with TRBD2. V lost 0 bases and J lost 0; bases outside the gene matches: 5. The CDR3 consists of 16 residues. Per the germline V gene, CDR1 is LGHNA and CDR2 is YNFKEQ. In nucleotides, the CDR3 is TGTGCCAGCAGCCAAGATAGCGCTAGCGGCTCCTACGAGCAGTACTTC. Its translation is CASSQDSASGSYEQYF.

The genes are TRBV27 and TRBJ1-1; tentatively, D is TRBD1 (5 bases). CDR1 MNHEY and CDR2 SMNVEV come from the germline V gene (reference sequence). The CDR3 extends over 13 amino acids. Trimming removed 6 bases at V and 0 bases at J, with 8 bases between. The CDR3 region is CASRDTMNTEAFF. In DNA form, the CDR3 reads TGTGCCAGCAGGGACACTATGAACACTGAAGCTTTCTTT.

This chain joins TRBV5-1 and TRBJ2-7, with 10 bases fitting TRBD2. With 2 bases clipped from V and 6 bases from J, the junction kept 2 bases outside the gene matches. Germline V CDR1 and CDR2: SGHRS, YFSETQ. The length of the CDR3 is 13 residues. The CDR3 DNA follows: TGCGCCAGCAGCTTAACTAGCGGGATCGAGCAGTACTTC. Protein: CASSLTSGIEQYF. The full variable domain, rest sourced from reference TRBV5-1 and TRBJ2-7, is KAGVTQTPRYLIKTRGQQVTLSCSPISGHRSVSWYQQTPGQGLQFLFEYFSETQRNKGNFPGRFSGRQFSNSRSEMNVSTLELGDSALYLCASSLTSGIEQYFGPGTRLTVT.

This CDR3 reads CASSYSNARTNTEAFF. The CDR3 DNA reads TGTGCCAGCAGTTACTCGAATGCCAGAACGAACACTGAAGCTTTCTTT. The V and J genes are TRBV6-5 and TRBJ1-1; D remains ambiguous. Germline V lookup: CDR1 MNHEY, CDR2 SVGAGI. The CDR3 has 16 residues. V lost 0 bases to trimming and J lost 1 base, with 12 bases between them.

The chain combines TRBV18 with TRBJ2-7; 8 positions match TRBD1. Germline V gives CDR1 KGHSH, CDR2 LQKENI. The CDR3 extends over 14 amino acids. Trimming took 6 bases from V and 2 from J; bases not matched to a gene: 6. This CDR3 is CASSFGTGTYEQYF. The CDR3 coding sequence is TGTGCCAGCTCTTTTGGGACAGGAACCTACGAGCAGTACTTC.

The sample holds a few counts of this clone. The chain has TRBV14 and TRBJ2-3, with 13 bases lining up with TRBD2. The germline gives CDR1 SGHDN, CDR2 FVKESK. The CDR3 runs to 15 residues. V shed 1 base, J shed 7 bases, and the junction held 2 bases outside the gene matches. DNA of the CDR3: TGTGCCAGCAGCCAAGGACTAGCGGGAGGATATACGCAGTATTTT. As protein: CASSQGLAGGYTQYF.

The chain has TRBV2 and TRBJ2-7; TRBD1 aligns across 10 bases. Losses at the gene ends were 8 bases for V and 3 bases for J; bases not matched to a gene: 10. The CDR3 loop spans 15 amino acids. Germline loops: CDR1 SNHLY, CDR2 FYNNEI. The CDR3 reads CASGVTRDRGYEQYF. The CDR3, as DNA: TGTGCCAGCGGGGTAACGCGGGACAGGGGCTACGAGCAGTACTTC.

This chain uses TRBV2 with TRBJ2-3, with 14 bases lining up with TRBD2. The CDR3 loop spans 16 amino acids. The junction had 3 bases not matched to a gene; V was cut back by 4 bases and J by 3 bases. Germline V gives CDR1 SNHLY, CDR2 FYNNEI. CDR3 region: CASSVGTSGRTDTQYF. CDR3 nucleotide sequence: TGTGCCAGCAGTGTCGGGACTAGCGGGAGAACAGATACGCAGTATTTT.

This rearrangement joins TRBV5-1 to TRBJ2-2, with TRBD1 matching 8 bases. The CDR3 covers 15 residues. The germline gives CDR1 SGHRS, CDR2 YFSETQ. V lost 0 bases to trimming and J lost 6 bases; unmatched junction nucleotides: 4. CDR3 nucleotides: TGCGCCAGCAGCTTGGAATCGACAGGGGCCGGGGAGCTGTTTTTT. This sequence encodes CASSLESTGAGELFF.